This T cell receptor (beta chain) was observed in a study of tissue T cells after allogeneic stem cell transplantation (dated by TCRdb to between 2021 and 2024). At the level of the whole study: If a tissue had multiple samples, a pathologist reviewed H&E sections so that samples with histologically apparent lymphocytes got priority for sequencing. Using research autopsies of patients with and without GVHD, plus mouse models of GVHD, the study profiled TCR beta repertoires across many tissues. The human arm was a prospective observational study without blinding or randomization. General conclusions and limits of the study: A small and clinically heterogeneous patient cohort was studied, and sampling depth was acknowledged as a limitation. For the non-GVHD comparator patients, no blood samples were available. In both patients and mice, T cells from blood and spleen picked up only a limited part of the TCR repertoire that was detected in tissues. The study did not determine which tissue TCRs were alloreactive or antigen-specific, and some clones might have been persisting host cells. Within patients, how anatomically similar tissues were was a major factor shaping TCR repertoire composition, regardless of disease or transplant status. Only a few T cell clones appeared in more than one patient, yet motif-based clustering showed tissue-specific repertoire signatures that were shared between patients.

The meaning of the sample's time point label: human tissue collected at research (rapid) autopsy. For comparison, three non-HCT patients with other cancers were selected retrospectively, each having at least five GI tract samples and no known GI disease at death. After a median post-mortem interval of roughly 8.9 hours, autopsy tissues were collected, including GI sites from esophagus to rectum, liver, skin, and lymphoid organs such as spleen. Autopsy specimens were bisected, with one portion flash-frozen in liquid nitrogen and the remainder formalin-fixed, and GI outer muscle layers were removed. To extract genomic DNA from frozen tissues, either the Mag-Bind Blood & Tissue DNA HDQ 96 Kit on a Chemagic 360 or the DNeasy Blood & Tissue Kit was used. Because of concern about red blood cell contamination, extracted DNA was further purified using the Genomic DNA Clean & Concentrator-25 kit. The method was the immunoSEQ multiplex PCR assay. Adaptive Biotechnologies performed TCRbeta CDR3 sequencing at survey depth and reported CDR3 sequences, V/J genes, productive frequency, and template counts. Amplification of TCR beta CDR3 regions started from genomic DNA instead of RNA. The authors' analysis ran thus. Pairwise repertoire overlap between tissues was quantified with Jensen-Shannon divergence, where 1 means complete divergence and 0 identical. Based on pairwise JSD values, tissues were grouped by single-linkage agglomerative hierarchical clustering, and the results were shown as dendrograms. GLIPH2 was run on all patient samples with simulation_depth 1000, kmer_min_depth 3 and cdr3_length_cutoff 8, and groups with more than two unique CDR3s were retained. In a standardized tissue-overlap score, Jaccard GLIPH-group overlap across patients was extrapolated to a standard repertoire size of 1000 clones. Linear mixed-effect models, with tissue included as a fixed effect and individual included as a random effect, were used to assess associations of diversity with clinical or experimental variables. Held by TCRdb, this immuneACCESS table contains in-frame sequences only and omits some clones. Under half of the omission traces to an unresolved V gene where checked; the cause of the rest is unknown. That table furnishes V, J and clone size, whereas the DNA furnished D and trimming. The sample records roughly 6,100 clones, around three quarters of which are singletons. About 7% of the sample is in the top ten clones.

A remark on this clone: Its antigen is still unknown. No much larger clone exists at a distance of one base, and base qualities are not known.

Sequencing was performed on tissue from the rectum, taken at autopsy. The clonotype originates from a woman between 18 and 50 years old with breast cancer.

The bases are TGTGCCACCAGTGAGGCCACAGGGGACTATGGCTACACCTTC. Translated, this is CATSEATGDYGYTF. The V and J genes are TRBV24-1 and TRBJ1-2; 7 central nucleotides agree with TRBD1. Based on the germline V gene, the CDR1 and CDR2 sequences are KGHDR and SFDVKD. Germline trimming amounts to 4 bases on V and 3 bases on J, with 4 as the count of junction bases outside the gene matches. The CDR3 holds 14 amino acids from the cysteine to the phenylalanine. This entry keeps only the CDR3 DNA: 42 bases, framed from base 1.